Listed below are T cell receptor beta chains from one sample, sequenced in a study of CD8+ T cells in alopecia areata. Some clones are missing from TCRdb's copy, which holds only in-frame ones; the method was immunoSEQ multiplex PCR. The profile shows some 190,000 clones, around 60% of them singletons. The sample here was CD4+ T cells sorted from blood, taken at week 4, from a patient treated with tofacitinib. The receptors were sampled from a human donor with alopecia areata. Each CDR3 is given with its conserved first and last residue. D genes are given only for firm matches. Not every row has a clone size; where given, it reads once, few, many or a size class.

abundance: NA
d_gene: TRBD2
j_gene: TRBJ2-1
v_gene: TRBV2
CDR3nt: TGTGCCAGCAGCTCCGGGACTAGCGGCGATGAGCAGTTCTTC
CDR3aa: CASSSGTSGDEQFF

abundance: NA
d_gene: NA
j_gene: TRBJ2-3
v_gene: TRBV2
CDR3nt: TGTGCCAGCATGACGGGGGAATCAGATACGCAGTATTTT
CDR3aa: CASMTGESDTQYF

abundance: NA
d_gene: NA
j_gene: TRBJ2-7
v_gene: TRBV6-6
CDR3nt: TGTGCCAGCAGTTACTCAACTCGGCGTGCGGAGCAGTACTTC
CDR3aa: CASSYSTRRAEQYF

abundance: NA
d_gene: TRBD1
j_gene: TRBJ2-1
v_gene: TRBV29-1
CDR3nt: TGCAGCGCCAACCGACAGGGGATGGGCAATGAGCAGTTCTTC
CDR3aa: CSANRQGMGNEQFF

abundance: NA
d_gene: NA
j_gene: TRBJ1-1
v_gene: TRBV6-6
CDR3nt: TGTGCCAGCAGTGAATGGCGGGAAGCTTTCTTT
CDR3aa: CASSEWREAFF

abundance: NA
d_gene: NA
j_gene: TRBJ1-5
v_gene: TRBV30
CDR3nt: TGTGCCTGGAGTACCTCAGGGGTCCTACGTCAGCCCCAGCATTTT
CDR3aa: CAWSTSGVLRQPQHF

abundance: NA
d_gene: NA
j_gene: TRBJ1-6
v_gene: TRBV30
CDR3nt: TGTGCCTGGAGTCAGAATACACCCCTCCACTTT
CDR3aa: CAWSQNTPLHF

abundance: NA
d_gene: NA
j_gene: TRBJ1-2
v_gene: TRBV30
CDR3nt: TGTGCCTGGAGTGTACTGCCAGGGGACTATGGCTACACCTTC
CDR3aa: CAWSVLPGDYGYTF

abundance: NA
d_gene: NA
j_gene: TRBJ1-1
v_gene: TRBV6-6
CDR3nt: TGTGCCAGCAGTTACAGGGGAAGTGGCACTGAAGCTTTCTTT
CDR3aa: CASSYRGSGTEAFF

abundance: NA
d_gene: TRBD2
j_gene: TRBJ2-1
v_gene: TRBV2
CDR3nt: TGTGCCAGCAGACAGACTAGCGGGAGTAACAATGAGCAGTTCTTC
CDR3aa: CASRQTSGSNNEQFF

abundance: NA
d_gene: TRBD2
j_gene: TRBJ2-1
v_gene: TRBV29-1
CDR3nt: TGCAGCGTTGACTCCTTCTCTAGCGGGGCTAACAATGAGCAGTTCTTC
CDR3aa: CSVDSFSSGANNEQFF

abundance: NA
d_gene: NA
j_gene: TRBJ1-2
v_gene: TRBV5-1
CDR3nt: TGCGCCAGCAGCTTGCTAGACAGTGAGTCCTATGGCTACACCTTC
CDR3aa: CASSLLDSESYGYTF

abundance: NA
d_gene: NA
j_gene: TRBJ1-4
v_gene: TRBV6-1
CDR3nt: TGTGCCAGCAGTGCGGGTGGAGCAACTAATGAAAAACTGTTTTTT
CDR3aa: CASSAGGATNEKLFF

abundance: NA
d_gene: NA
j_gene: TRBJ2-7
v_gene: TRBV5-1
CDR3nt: TGCGCCAGCAGCTCTATATTCTACGAGCAGTACTTC
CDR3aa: CASSSIFYEQYF

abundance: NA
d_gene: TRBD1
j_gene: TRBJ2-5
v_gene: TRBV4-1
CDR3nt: TGCGCCAGCAGCCAAGAACTTCAGGCGGCAGGGGGCGAGACCCAGTACTTC
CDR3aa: CASSQELQAAGGETQYF

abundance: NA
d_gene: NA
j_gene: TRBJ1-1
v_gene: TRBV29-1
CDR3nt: TGCAGCGTTGGGGAGATGAGGAACACTGAAGCTTTCTTT
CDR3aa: CSVGEMRNTEAFF

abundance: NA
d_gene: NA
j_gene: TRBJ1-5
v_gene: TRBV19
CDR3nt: TGTGCCAGTCAAAGGGGGGGACATCTCAGTCAGCCCCAGCATTTT
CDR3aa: CASQRGGHLSQPQHF

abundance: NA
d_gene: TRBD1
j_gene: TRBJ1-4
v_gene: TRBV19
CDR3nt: TGTGCCAGTAGTACGGGACAGGGAAATGAAAAACTGTTTTTT
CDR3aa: CASSTGQGNEKLFF

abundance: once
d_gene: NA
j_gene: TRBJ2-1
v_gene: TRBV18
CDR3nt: TGTGCCAGCTCCCCCGCTAGCAATGAGCAGTTCTTC
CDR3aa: CASSPASNEQFF

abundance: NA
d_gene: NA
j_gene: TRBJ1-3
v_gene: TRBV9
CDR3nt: TGTGCCAGCAGCGTAGTCCCCGCAGGGCAAACAAACACCATATATTTT
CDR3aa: CASSVVPAGQTNTIYF

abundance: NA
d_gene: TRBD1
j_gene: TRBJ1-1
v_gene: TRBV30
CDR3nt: TGTGCCTGGAACAAGGACAGGGACACTGAAGCTTTCTTT
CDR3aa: CAWNKDRDTEAFF

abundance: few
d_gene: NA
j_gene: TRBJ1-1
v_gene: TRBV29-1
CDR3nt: TGCAGCGTGCCGGGACCGACGAATATGAACACTGAAGCTTTCTTT
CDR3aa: CSVPGPTNMNTEAFF

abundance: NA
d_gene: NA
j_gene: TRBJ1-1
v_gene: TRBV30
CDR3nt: TGTGCCTGGAGTTCGGAAAGGAACACTGAAGCTTTCTTT
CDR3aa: CAWSSERNTEAFF

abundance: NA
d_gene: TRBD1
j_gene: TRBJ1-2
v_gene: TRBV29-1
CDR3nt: TGCAGCGTTCTACAGGGGTATGGCTACACCTTC
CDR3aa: CSVLQGYGYTF

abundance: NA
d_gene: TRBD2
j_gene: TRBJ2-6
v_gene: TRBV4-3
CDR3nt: TGCGCCAGCAGCCAAGAGCTTAGCGGGTCTGGGGCCAACGTCCTGACTTTC
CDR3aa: CASSQELSGSGANVLTF

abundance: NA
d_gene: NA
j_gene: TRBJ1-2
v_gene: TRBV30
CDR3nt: TGTGCCTTGGGAGTCACCTATGGCTACACCTTC
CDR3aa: CALGVTYGYTF

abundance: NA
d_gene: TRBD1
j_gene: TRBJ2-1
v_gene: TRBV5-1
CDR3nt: TGCGCCAGCAGCTACTTGGTAGGAATGGGACAGGGGGTCAATGAGCAGTTCTTC
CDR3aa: CASSYLVGMGQGVNEQFF

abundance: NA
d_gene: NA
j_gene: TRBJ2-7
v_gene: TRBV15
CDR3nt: TGTGCCACCAGCAGAGATAGGGGCTACGAGCAGTACTTC
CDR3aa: CATSRDRGYEQYF

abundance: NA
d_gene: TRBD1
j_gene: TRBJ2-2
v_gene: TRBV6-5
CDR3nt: TGTGCCAGCAGACAGGGACAGGGGTACACCGGGGAGCTGTTTTTT
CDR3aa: CASRQGQGYTGELFF